This TCR beta chain was found in a study of T cells in Graves' hyperthyroidism and ophthalmopathy. The study, taken as a whole, reports: In blood, most of the thyroid clonotypes expanded above 0.001 were also present.

Amplified TCR beta CDR3 regions derived from RNA transcripts. Carried out on the TCR CDR3, a first-round RT-PCR used the HTBI primer set. TCRdb independently ran MiXCR on the multiplex PCR reads; one entry per CDR3 protein. The table shows about 680,000 distinct CDR3 sequences, with around a third occurring only once. This clonotype occurred many times. Antigen specificity is unknown. V was clipped by 8 bases and J by 5 bases; unmatched bases: 8. The CDR3 sequence is 14 residues long. Germline V gene data show CDR1 as MNHEY and CDR2 as SVGAGI. The study defined stable Graves' hyperthyroidism as no ophthalmopathy progression within 18 months.

The sample taken for sequencing was blood. The receptor's source is a middle-aged woman with Graves' hyperthyroidism. V and J are TRBV6-5 and TRBJ2-7, with 11 bases lining up with TRBD2. In nucleotides, the CDR3 is TGTGCCAGCTTGGGGGCTAGCGGGAGGAACGAGCAGTACTTC. The encoded protein is CASLGASGRNEQYF.